The rows below give T cell receptor beta chains drawn from one sample of a study of beta chain features in type 1 diabetes. Assay used: immunoSEQ multiplex PCR; TCRdb lists only in-frame clones, some missing. The sample holds hundreds of thousands of clones, over 12% seen once. Sequencing used naive CD4+ T cells from blood. Receptors originate from a man aged 18 to 30 with type 1 diabetes. Each CDR3 is given with its conserved first and last residue. The D gene is left open where the match is weak. Size values are once, few and many counts, or a class for expanded clones, and some rows have none.

d_call,clone_size,v_call,j_call,cdr3_nt,cdr3_aa
.,few,TRBV30,TRBJ1-2,TGTGCCTGGATCGTGGGAGGCTATGGCTACACCTTC,CAWIVGGYGYTF
.,few,TRBV5-4,TRBJ1-1,TGTGCCAGCTCCCCACGGGACACTGAAGCTTTCTTT,CASSPRDTEAFF
.,.,TRBV9,TRBJ2-5,TGTGCCAGCAGCGACGGGGTCTTGGAGACCCAGTACTTC,CASSDGVLETQYF
.,few,TRBV7-2,TRBJ2-6,TGTGCCAGCAGCTTATACAGATCTGGGGCCAACGTCCTGACTTTC,CASSLYRSGANVLTF
.,.,TRBV15,TRBJ2-7,TGTGCCACCAGCAGCTCGGGGCTCACGTTGGACAGAAGATCCTCTAGGCACGAGCAGTACTTC,CATSSSGLTLDRRSSRHEQYF
TRBD1,.,TRBV2,TRBJ1-1,TGTGCCAGCAGTGAAACGCAGGGGGCGACTGAAGCTTTCTTT,CASSETQGATEAFF
TRBD2,few,TRBV29-1,TRBJ2-5,TGCAGCGAAAGCGGGGGGGAACGAGAGACCCAGTACTTC,CSESGGERETQYF
.,.,TRBV18,TRBJ1-2,TGTGCCAGCTCACCCCCCGCGGCTAACTATGGCTACACCTTC,CASSPPAANYGYTF
TRBD2,few,TRBV5-6,TRBJ2-1,TGTGCCAGCAGCTTGGCCGGGGGGAATGAGCAGTTCTTC,CASSLAGGNEQFF
TRBD1,.,TRBV2,TRBJ2-1,TGTGCCAGCAGCACCGACAGGGTCTCCTACAATGAGCAGTTCTTC,CASSTDRVSYNEQFF
TRBD1,.,TRBV18,TRBJ2-3,TGTGCCAGCTCACCACCGGGACAGGTGATAGATACGCAGTATTTT,CASSPPGQVIDTQYF
TRBD1,.,TRBV6-1,TRBJ1-2,TGTGCCAGCATCCAGGACAGGTCAACTAATGGCTACACCTTC,CASIQDRSTNGYTF
.,few,TRBV7-2,TRBJ2-3,TGTGCCAGCAGCTTCTCACAGGGCACAGATACGCAGTATTTT,CASSFSQGTDTQYF
.,.,TRBV11-1,TRBJ1-5,TGTGCCAGCAGCTTGGGGAGCAATCAGCCCCAGCATTTT,CASSLGSNQPQHF
.,few,TRBV11-2,TRBJ2-2,TGTGCCAGCAGCTTAAGAGTCCCGGAAAACACCGGGGAGCTGTTTTTT,CASSLRVPENTGELFF
.,once,TRBV28,TRBJ2-2,TGTGCCAGCAGACTAGCGGGACAGGGGTGGACCGGGGAGCTGTTTTTT,CASRLAGQGWTGELFF
.,few,TRBV7-8,TRBJ1-6,TGTGCCAGCAGCTTAGGCAGGCCCCGGATAAATTCACCCCTCCACTTT,CASSLGRPRINSPLHF
TRBD2,.,TRBV28,TRBJ2-4,TGTGCCAGCAGTTCACTAGCGGGGGGGCGGTACTTC,CASSSLAGGRYF
.,few,TRBV2,TRBJ2-7,TGTGCCAGCAGTGACTTAAACGGGCCCTACGAGCAGTACTTC,CASSDLNGPYEQYF
.,few,TRBV7-2,TRBJ2-1,TGTGCCAGCAACTTAGCCGGGACCATCTACAATGAGCAGTTCTTC,CASNLAGTIYNEQFF
TRBD2,.,TRBV7-9,TRBJ2-3,TGTGCCAGCAGCTTCGGCGGGAGGGCCCGTTCTTGGCAGTATTTT,CASSFGGRARSWQYF
.,few,TRBV4-3,TRBJ1-1,TGCGCCAGCAGCCAGGAAAGTGACACTGAAGCTTTCTTT,CASSQESDTEAFF
TRBD1,few,TRBV30,TRBJ1-2,TGTGCCTGGACTTTGGACAGGAACTATGGCTACACCTTC,CAWTLDRNYGYTF
.,.,TRBV2,TRBJ2-5,TGTGCCAGCAGTGTTGGGGACACACGTTACCAAGAGACCCAGTACTTC,CASSVGDTRYQETQYF
.,few,TRBV30,TRBJ1-2,TGTGCCTCCCGGGACGGCTATGGCTACACCTTC,CASRDGYGYTF
.,few,TRBV29-1,TRBJ1-3,TGCAGCGTTCTAATTCCGGTCTCTGGAAACACCATATATTTT,CSVLIPVSGNTIYF
.,.,TRBV29-1,TRBJ1-1,TGCAGCGTTCGTAGGGGCTCGAACACTGAAGCTTTCTTT,CSVRRGSNTEAFF
TRBD1,.,TRBV25-1,TRBJ2-7,TGTGCCAGCAGTATACAGGGGGCCGACGAGCAGTACTTC,CASSIQGADEQYF
.,.,TRBV30,TRBJ1-1,TGTGCCGGGGGTGTGTTGGTCCACACTGAAGCTTTCTTT,CAGGVLVHTEAFF
TRBD2,few,TRBV6-5,TRBJ2-2,TGTGCCAGCAGTTTTCCCAGCGGGGGTTTAATCGGGGAGCTGTTTTTT,CASSFPSGGLIGELFF
.,.,TRBV7-2,TRBJ2-2,TGTGCCAGCAGCTCAACGGGGTCGAACACCGGGGAGCTGTTTTTT,CASSSTGSNTGELFF
TRBD2,.,TRBV7-2,TRBJ2-7,TGTGCCAGCAAGGAGCGGGAGAGGAACGAGCAGTACTTC,CASKERERNEQYF
TRBD2,.,TRBV29-1,TRBJ2-7,TGCAGCGTTTACACTAGCGGGAACTACGAGCAGTACTTC,CSVYTSGNYEQYF
.,.,TRBV29-1,TRBJ2-1,TGCAGCGTTGGAGACAATGAGCAGTTCTTC,CSVGDNEQFF
.,.,TRBV7-9,TRBJ1-1,TGTGCCAGCAGCGAGGCTTTCTTT,CASSEAFF
TRBD1,.,TRBV9,TRBJ2-2,TGTGCCAGCAGCCCCCGGACAGGGATTCGCGGGGAGCTGTTTTTT,CASSPRTGIRGELFF
.,few,TRBV9,TRBJ1-3,TGTGCCCCCCGTAACAGGGTAGCCGGAAACACCATATATTTT,CAPRNRVAGNTIYF
.,.,TRBV5-1,TRBJ2-1,TGCGCCAGCAGCTGGGTACCATCCTACAATGAGCAGTTCTTC,CASSWVPSYNEQFF
TRBD1,.,TRBV7-2,TRBJ1-1,TGTGCCAGCAGCCCAGGGGGAGCGAACACTGAAGCTTTCTTT,CASSPGGANTEAFF
TRBD1,.,TRBV7-9,TRBJ1-6,TGTGCCAGCAGCTTAGTCCCGACAGGGGCCGTACGGAATTCACCCCTCCACTTT,CASSLVPTGAVRNSPLHF
.,.,TRBV7-9,TRBJ2-3,TGTGCCAGCAGCCGCCCTAGCACAGATACGCAGTATTTT,CASSRPSTDTQYF
.,few,TRBV7-9,TRBJ2-4,TGTGCCAGCAGCTCAAGAGGAGCCAAAAACATTCAGTACTTC,CASSSRGAKNIQYF
.,.,TRBV18,TRBJ1-4,TGTGCCAGCACTCCCATTTCACTGGTACAGGGAGACGAAAAACTGTTTTTT,CASTPISLVQGDEKLFF
.,few,TRBV4-1,TRBJ1-2,TGCGCCAGCAGCCAAGTTGCGAGGGACCGAGCTAACTATGGCTACACCTTC,CASSQVARDRANYGYTF
.,.,TRBV27,TRBJ2-5,TGTGCCAGCAGTTCAAGGGTCCGTTCAGGGACCCAGTACTTC,CASSSRVRSGTQYF
TRBD1,few,TRBV7-6,TRBJ1-1,TGTGCCAGCAGCTTGCTACAGGGGGCTGAAAACACTGAAGCTTTCTTT,CASSLLQGAENTEAFF
TRBD2,many,TRBV9,TRBJ2-5,TGTGCCAGCAGCGGGGGACTAGCGGGAGAGACCCAGTACTTC,CASSGGLAGETQYF
.,few,TRBV28,TRBJ2-7,TGTGCCAGCAGTTTTATGACAGGTCCGTCCTACGAGCAGTACTTC,CASSFMTGPSYEQYF
.,.,TRBV18,TRBJ2-1,TGTGCCAGCTCACCGAGCGAGAGCTCCTACAATGAGCAGTTCTTC,CASSPSESSYNEQFF
.,.,TRBV7-2,TRBJ2-7,TGTGCCAGCACCGTCACCCCGGCGTACTCCTACGAGCAGTACTTC,CASTVTPAYSYEQYF